This T cell receptor (beta chain) derives from a study of cytomegalovirus exposure and HLA in healthy donors. Study-level information: HLA-typed donors contributed some 83 million unique TCRs, which were held in an early data release.

As for this clone: Its antigen is not identified.

Study outcomes and limitations: In the analysis, some V segments, TRBV6-2 and TRBV6-3 included, were excluded as indistinguishable. A classifier reportedly called cytomegalovirus status with high sensitivity and specificity.

Although they were nominally healthy when sampled, donors likely had unrecorded immune exposures. The germline V and J ends were trimmed by 3 bases and 7 bases, with 18 bases remaining between them. In germline, CDR1 is MNHEY, CDR2 SVGAGI. The CDR3 consists of 15 residues. The primer mix had 60 Vbeta and 13 Jbeta primers. Profiled with immunoSEQ multiplex PCR; TCRdb holds only in-frame clones, not every one. Of under 200,000 clones listed, approximately 85% are singletons. The source of this sequence is a man aged 18 to 30 in good health and CMV-seropositive. Sequencing was performed on PBMCs. This chain links TRBV6-5 with TRBJ1-2; D is possibly TRBD1 (5 bases). CDR3 sequence (DNA): TGTGCCAGCAGTTATAGATCGGGCCAGGGCGGTGGCTACACCTTC. Translation gives CASSYRSGQGGGYTF.